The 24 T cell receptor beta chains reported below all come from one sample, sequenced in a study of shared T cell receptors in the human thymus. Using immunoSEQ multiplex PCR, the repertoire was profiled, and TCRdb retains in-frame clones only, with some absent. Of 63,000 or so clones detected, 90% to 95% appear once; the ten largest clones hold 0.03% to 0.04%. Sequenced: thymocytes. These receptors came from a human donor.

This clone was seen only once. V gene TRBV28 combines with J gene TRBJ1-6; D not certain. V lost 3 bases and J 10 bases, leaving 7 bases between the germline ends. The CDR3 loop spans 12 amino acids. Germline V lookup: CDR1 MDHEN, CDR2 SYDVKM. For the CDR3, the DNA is TGTGCCAGCAGTTTCTGGGAATCACCCCTCCACTTT. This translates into CASSFWESPLHF.

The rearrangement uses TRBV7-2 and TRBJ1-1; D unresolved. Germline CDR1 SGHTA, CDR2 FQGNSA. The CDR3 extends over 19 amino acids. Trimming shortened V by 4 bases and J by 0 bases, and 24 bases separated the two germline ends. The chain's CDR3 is CASSWGGPTSHNMNTEAFF. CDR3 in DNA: TGTGCCAGCAGCTGGGGAGGGCCTACCTCCCATAACATGAACACTGAAGCTTTCTTT.

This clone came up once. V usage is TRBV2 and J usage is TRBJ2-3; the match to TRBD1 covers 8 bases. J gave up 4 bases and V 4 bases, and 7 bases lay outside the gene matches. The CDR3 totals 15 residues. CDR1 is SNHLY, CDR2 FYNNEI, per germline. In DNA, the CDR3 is TGTGCCAGCAGTGTCGAGGACAGGGATTCAGATACGCAGTATTTT. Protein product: CASSVEDRDSDTQYF.

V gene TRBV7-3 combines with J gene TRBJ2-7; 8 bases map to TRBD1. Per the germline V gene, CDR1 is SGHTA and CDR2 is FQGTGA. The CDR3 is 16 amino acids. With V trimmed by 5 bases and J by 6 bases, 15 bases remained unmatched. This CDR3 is CASSPQDRDCGGEQYF. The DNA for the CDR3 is TGTGCCAGCAGCCCCCAGGACAGGGATTGTGGTGGCGAGCAGTACTTC.

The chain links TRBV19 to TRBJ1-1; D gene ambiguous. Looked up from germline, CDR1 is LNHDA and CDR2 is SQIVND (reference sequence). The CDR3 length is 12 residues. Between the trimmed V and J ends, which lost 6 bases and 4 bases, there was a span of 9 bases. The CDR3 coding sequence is TGTGCCAGTAGGGCCCCGGTCACTGAAGCTTTCTTT. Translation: CASRAPVTEAFF.

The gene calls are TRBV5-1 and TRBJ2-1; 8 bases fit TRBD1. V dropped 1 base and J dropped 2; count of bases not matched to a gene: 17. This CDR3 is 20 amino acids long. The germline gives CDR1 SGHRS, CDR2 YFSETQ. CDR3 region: CASSLTGQGKGSFPYNEQFF. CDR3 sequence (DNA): TGCGCCAGCAGCTTGACCGGACAGGGAAAGGGCAGTTTCCCCTACAATGAGCAGTTCTTC.

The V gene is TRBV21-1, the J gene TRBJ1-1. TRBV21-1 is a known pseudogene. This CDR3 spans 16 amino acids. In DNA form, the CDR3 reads TGTGCCAGCAGCAAAGGCCAGGGAGGGCGGGACACTGAAGCTTTCTTT. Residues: CASSKGQGGRDTEAFF.

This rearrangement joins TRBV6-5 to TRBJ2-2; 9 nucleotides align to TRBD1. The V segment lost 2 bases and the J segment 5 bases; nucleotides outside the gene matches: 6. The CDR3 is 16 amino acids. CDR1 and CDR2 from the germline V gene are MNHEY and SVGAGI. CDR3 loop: CASSYRHRGPTGELFF. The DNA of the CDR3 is TGTGCCAGCAGTTACCGTCACAGGGGGCCTACCGGGGAGCTGTTTTTT.

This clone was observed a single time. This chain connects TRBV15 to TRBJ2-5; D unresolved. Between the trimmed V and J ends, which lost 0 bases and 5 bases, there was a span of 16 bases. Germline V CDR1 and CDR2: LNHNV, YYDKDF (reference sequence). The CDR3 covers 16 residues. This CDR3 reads CATSRDVAGLEETQYF. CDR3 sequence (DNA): TGTGCCACCAGCAGAGATGTGGCCGGGTTAGAGGAGACCCAGTACTTC.

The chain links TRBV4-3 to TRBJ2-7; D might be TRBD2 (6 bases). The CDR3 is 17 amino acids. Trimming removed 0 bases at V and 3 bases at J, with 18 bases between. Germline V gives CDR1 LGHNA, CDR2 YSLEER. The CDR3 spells CASSQDRSGRTHYEQYF. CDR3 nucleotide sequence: TGCGCCAGCAGCCAAGATCGTAGCGGACGGACCCACTACGAGCAGTACTTC.

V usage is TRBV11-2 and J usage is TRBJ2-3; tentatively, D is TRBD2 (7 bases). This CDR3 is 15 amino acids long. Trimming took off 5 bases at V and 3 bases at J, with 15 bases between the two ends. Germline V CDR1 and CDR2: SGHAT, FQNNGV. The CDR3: CASSLWGGRTDTQYF. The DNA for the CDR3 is TGTGCCAGCAGCCTCTGGGGGGGCCGGACAGATACGCAGTATTTT. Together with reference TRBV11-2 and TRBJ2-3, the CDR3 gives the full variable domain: EAGVAQSPRYKIIEKRQSVAFWCNPISGHATLYWYQQILGQGPKLLIQFQNNGVVDDSQLPKDRFSAERLKGVDSTLKIQPAKLEDSAVYLCASSLWGGRTDTQYFGPGTRLTVL.

The CDR3 protein is CASSLSGQVPYSPLHF. CDR3 nucleotide sequence: TGTGCCAGCAGTTTATCGGGACAGGTCCCCTATTCACCCCTCCACTTT. This chain joins TRBV28 and TRBJ1-6; 8 bases line up with TRBD1. The ends lost 1 base at V and 8 bases at J; junction bases unmatched: 7. CDR3 length: 16 amino acids. CDR1 is MDHEN, CDR2 SYDVKM, per germline. Variable domain in full (rest from reference TRBV28 and TRBJ1-6): DVKVTQSSRYLVKRTGEKVFLECVQDMDHENMFWYRQDPGLGLRLIYFSYDVKMKEKGDIPEGYSVSREKKERFSLILESASTNQTSMYLCASSLSGQVPYSPLHFGNGTRLTVT.

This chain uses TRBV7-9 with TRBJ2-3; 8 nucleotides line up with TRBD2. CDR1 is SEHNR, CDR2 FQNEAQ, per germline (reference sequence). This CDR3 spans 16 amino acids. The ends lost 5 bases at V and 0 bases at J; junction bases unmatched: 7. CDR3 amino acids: CASSRNGGASTDTQYF. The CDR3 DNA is TGTGCCAGCAGCCGGAACGGGGGGGCTAGCACAGATACGCAGTATTTT.

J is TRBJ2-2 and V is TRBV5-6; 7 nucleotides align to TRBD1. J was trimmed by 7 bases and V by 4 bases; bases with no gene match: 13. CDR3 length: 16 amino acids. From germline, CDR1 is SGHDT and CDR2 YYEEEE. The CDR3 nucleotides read TGTGCCAGCAGCCCAATTTATGACAGGGAAAACGGGGAGCTGTTTTTT. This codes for CASSPIYDRENGELFF.

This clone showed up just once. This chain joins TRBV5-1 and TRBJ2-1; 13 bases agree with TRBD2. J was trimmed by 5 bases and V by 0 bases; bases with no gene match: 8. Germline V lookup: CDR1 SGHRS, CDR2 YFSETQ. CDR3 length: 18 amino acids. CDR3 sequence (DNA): TGCGCCAGCAGCTTGGCGGGACTAGCGGGGACCGTAAACAATGAGCAGTTCTTC. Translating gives CASSLAGLAGTVNNEQFF.

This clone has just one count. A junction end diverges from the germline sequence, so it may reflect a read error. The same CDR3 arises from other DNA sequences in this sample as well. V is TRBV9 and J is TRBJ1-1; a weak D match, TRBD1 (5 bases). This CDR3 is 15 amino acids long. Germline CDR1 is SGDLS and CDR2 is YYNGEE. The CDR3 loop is CASSVDRQMNTEAFF. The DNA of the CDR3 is TGTGCCAGTAGCGTCGACAGACAAATGAACACTGAAGCTTTCTTT. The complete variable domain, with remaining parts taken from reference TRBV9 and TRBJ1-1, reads DSGVTQTPKHLITATGQRVTLRCSPRSGDLSVYWYQQSLDQGLQFLIQYYNGEERAKGNILERFSAQQFPDLHSELNLSSLELGDSALYFCASSVDRQMNTEAFFGQGTRLTVV.

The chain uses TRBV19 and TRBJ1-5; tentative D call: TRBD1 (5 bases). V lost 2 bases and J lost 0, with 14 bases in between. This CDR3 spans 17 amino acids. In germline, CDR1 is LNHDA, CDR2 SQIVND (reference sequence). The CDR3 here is CASSIRTGEYSNQPQHF. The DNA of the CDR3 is TGTGCCAGTAGTATACGAACAGGTGAATATAGCAATCAGCCCCAGCATTTT.

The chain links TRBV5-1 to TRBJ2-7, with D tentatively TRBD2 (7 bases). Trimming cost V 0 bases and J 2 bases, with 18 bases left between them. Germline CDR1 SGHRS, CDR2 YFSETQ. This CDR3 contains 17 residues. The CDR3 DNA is TGCGCCAGCAGCTTGGCAGGGGAGGGTCTTCTGACCTACGAGCAGTACTTC. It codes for CASSLAGEGLLTYEQYF.

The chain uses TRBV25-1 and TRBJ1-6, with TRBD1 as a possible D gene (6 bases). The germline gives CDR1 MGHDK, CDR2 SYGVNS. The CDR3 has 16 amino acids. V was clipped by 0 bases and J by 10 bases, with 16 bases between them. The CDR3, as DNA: TGTGCCAGCAGTGAATATACCGGACAGTTCGAATCACCCCTCCACTTT. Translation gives CASSEYTGQFESPLHF.

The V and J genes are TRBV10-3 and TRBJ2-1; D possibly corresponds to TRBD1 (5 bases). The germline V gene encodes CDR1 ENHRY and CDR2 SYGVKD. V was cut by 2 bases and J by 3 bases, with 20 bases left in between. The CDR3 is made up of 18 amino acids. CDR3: CAISETATNRQIYNEQFF. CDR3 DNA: TGTGCCATCAGTGAGACGGCCACCAACAGACAGATCTACAATGAGCAGTTCTTC.

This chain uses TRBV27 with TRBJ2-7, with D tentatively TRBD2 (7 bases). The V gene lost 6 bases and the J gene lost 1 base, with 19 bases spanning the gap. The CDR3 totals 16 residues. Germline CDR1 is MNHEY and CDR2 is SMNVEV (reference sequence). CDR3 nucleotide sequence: TGTGCCAGCAGCCTAGGGGGGGATGAAGGGTCCTACGAGCAGTACTTC. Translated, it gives CASSLGGDEGSYEQYF.

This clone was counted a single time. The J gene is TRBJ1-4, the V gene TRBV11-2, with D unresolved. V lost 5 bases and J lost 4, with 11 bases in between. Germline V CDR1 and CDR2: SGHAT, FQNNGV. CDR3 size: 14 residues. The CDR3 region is CASSVSLLNEKLFF. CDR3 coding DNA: TGTGCCAGCAGCGTCAGCCTACTTAATGAAAAACTGTTTTTT.

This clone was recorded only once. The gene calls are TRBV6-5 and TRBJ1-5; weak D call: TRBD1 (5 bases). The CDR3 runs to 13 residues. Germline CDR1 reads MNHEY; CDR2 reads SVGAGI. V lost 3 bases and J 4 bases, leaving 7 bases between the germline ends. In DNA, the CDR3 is TGTGCCAGCAGTTATAAGGGGAATCAGCCCCAGCATTTT. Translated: CASSYKGNQPQHF.

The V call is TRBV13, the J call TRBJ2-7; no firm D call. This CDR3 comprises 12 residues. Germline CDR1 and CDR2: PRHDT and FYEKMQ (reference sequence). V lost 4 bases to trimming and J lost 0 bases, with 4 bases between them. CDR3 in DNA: TGTGCCAGCAGCTCCTCCTCCTACGAGCAGTACTTC. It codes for CASSSSSYEQYF.